These T cell receptor beta chains were read from a single sample in a study of cytotoxic CD8 clonotypes in ibrutinib-treated CLL. Measured with immunoSEQ multiplex PCR; TCRdb has only the in-frame clones, and not every one. The data contain thousands of clones, roughly 70% of them singletons. This material consisted of PBMCs, taken before ibrutinib treatment. The receptors stem from a human donor with chronic lymphocytic leukemia. Both conserved end residues are part of each CDR3. The D gene is left open where the match is weak. A row's size may be missing; if present it is once, few, many or a size class.

DNA | CDR3 | V | D | size | J
TGTGCCAGCAGCCCCCCACGGGGACAGAACACTGAAGCTTTCTTT | CASSPPRGQNTEAFF | TRBV9 | . | . | TRBJ1-1
TGTGCCAGCTCACGGGAACTGACAGGGGGTGGCTACACCTTC | CASSRELTGGGYTF | TRBV18 | TRBD1 | . | TRBJ1-2
TGTGCCAGCACGGTCGGCCCGCTAGCCAAAAACATTCAGTACTTC | CASTVGPLAKNIQYF | TRBV6-4 | . | . | TRBJ2-4
TGCAGCGTTGGGGGGACTAGCACAGATACGCAGTATTTT | CSVGGTSTDTQYF | TRBV29-1 | . | once | TRBJ2-3
TGTGCCAGCAGTTTAGGCAGGGGACCAACTTTTTACAATGAGCAGTTCTTC | CASSLGRGPTFYNEQFF | TRBV27 | . | . | TRBJ2-1
TGCAGCGTTTCGACGTACAATGAGCAGTTCTTC | CSVSTYNEQFF | TRBV29-1 | . | . | TRBJ2-1
TGTGCCAGCAGCTTAAGAGGACATATCACAGATACGCAGTATTTT | CASSLRGHITDTQYF | TRBV7-9 | . | once | TRBJ2-3
TGTGCCAGCACCCCAGGGACTGAGACAGATACGCAGTATTTT | CASTPGTETDTQYF | TRBV2 | . | . | TRBJ2-3
TGTGCCAGCAGCTTGGCCAAGGGGCCGGGCAATCAGCCCCAGCATTTT | CASSLAKGPGNQPQHF | TRBV5-6 | . | . | TRBJ1-5
TGTGCCTGGAGTGTACCAGGGGCTGGTGAAGCTTTCTTT | CAWSVPGAGEAFF | TRBV30 | . | once | TRBJ1-1
TGTGCCAGCAGCTTCAGAAGGGGACTCCAAGAGACCCAGTACTTC | CASSFRRGLQETQYF | TRBV5-4 | . | few | TRBJ2-5
TGTGCCAGCAGCCATCGGAGGGGCAATGAGCAGTTCTTC | CASSHRRGNEQFF | TRBV7-2 | . | . | TRBJ2-1
TGTGCCAGCCAAACTTGGGGGGAGCAGTTCTTC | CASQTWGEQFF | TRBV28 | . | . | TRBJ2-1
TGTGCCAGCAGTGAATACCCATTGGCTACTCTTCGCTCAGAGACCCAGTACTTC | CASSEYPLATLRSETQYF | TRBV6-1 | . | . | TRBJ2-5
TGTGCCAGCAGTTCAACCATCAGGGACAGTAACTATGGCTACACCTTC | CASSSTIRDSNYGYTF | TRBV27 | TRBD1 | . | TRBJ1-2
TGTGCCAGCAGCTTGGTTGGGAACCAAGAGACCCAGTACTTC | CASSLVGNQETQYF | TRBV5-8 | . | . | TRBJ2-5
TGTGCCAGCAGTTACCCTGACGCAGGGGACACAGATACGCAGTATTTT | CASSYPDAGDTDTQYF | TRBV6-6 | . | . | TRBJ2-3